This TCR beta chain was sequenced in a study of patients and donors after allogeneic stem cell transplantation. MiXCR, applied by TCRdb to the RT-PCR reads, yields one record per CDR3 protein. The repertoire holds over 150,000 distinct CDR3 sequences, with 30% as singletons. Germline V gene sequence: CDR1 SGHTA, CDR2 FQGNSA. The CDR3 spans 16 residues. V shed 2 bases and J shed 0 bases, with 11 bases lying between them. The TCR originated in a human donor who was either an allogeneic HSCT recipient or a stem cell or donor lymphocyte infusion donor (not recorded which). It is not recorded whose cells these are; they may come from a transplant donor. Sequencing was carried out using blood, either unsorted or a sorted T cell fraction (not recorded which). The chain is built from TRBV7-2 and TRBJ1-3; D not certain. The CDR3, as DNA: TGTGCCAGCAGCTTAACCCTGCCCCTCTCTGGAAACACCATATATTTT. Translating gives CASSLTLPLSGNTIYF.